This T cell receptor (beta chain) was sequenced during a study of blood T cells in healthy people across ages. The CDR3 is 13 amino acids. Germline V gene sequence: CDR1 SQVTM, CDR2 ANQGSEA. The V end was cut by 6 bases, the J end by 6 bases, with 15 bases between. Together with a sample-barcoded 5' primer, a J-beta primer mix was included in a second PCR lasting 7 to 11 cycles. TCRdb reanalysed the 5' RACE reads using MiXCR and keeps one entry per CDR3 protein. The table records 780,000 or so distinct CDR3 sequences, approximately 53% of them present only once. J is TRBJ2-1 and V is TRBV29-1, with a tentative D call TRBD2 (6 bases). The sample taken for sequencing was blood. The TCR sequence derives from a man between 35 and 55 years old in good health. The CDR3 loop is CSVRATGVNEQFF. The CDR3 DNA reads as TGCAGCGTGCGGGCGACGGGAGTCAATGAGCAGTTCTTC.